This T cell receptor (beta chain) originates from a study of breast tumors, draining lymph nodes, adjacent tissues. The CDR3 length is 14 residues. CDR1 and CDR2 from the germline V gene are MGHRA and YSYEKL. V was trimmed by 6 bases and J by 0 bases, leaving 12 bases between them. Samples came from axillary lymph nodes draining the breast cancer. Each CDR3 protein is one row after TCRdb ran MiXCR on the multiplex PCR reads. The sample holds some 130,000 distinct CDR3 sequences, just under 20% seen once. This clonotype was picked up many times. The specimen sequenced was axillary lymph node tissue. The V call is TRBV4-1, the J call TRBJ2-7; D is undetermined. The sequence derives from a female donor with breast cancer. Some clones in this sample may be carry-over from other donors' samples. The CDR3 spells CASRADQASYEQYF. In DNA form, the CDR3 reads TGCGCCAGCAGGGCAGATCAAGCCTCCTACGAGCAGTACTTC.